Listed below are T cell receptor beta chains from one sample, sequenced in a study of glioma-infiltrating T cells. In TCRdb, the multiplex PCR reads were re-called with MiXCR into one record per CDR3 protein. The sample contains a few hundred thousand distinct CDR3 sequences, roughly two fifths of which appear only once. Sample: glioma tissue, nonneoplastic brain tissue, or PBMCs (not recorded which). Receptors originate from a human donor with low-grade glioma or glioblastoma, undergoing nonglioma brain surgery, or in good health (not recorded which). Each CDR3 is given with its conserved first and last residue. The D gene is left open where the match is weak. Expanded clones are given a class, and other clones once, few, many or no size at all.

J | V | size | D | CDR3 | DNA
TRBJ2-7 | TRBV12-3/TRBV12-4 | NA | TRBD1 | CASSGKGQGFYEQYF | TGTGCCAGCAGTGGGAAGGGACAGGGCTTCTACGAGCAGTACTTC
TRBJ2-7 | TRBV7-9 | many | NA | CASSPGLGEQYF | TGTGCCAGCAGCCCGGGACTTGGTGAGCAGTACTTC
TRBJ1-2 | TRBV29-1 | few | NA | CSVTGSVVSGYTF | TGCAGCGTCACAGGGAGTGTAGTAAGCGGCTACACCTTC
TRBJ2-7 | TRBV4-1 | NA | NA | CASSQVILEQHEQYF | TGCGCCAGCAGCCAAGTCATCCTTGAACAGCACGAGCAGTACTTC
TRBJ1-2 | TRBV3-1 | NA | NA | CASTGSGVLNYGYTF | TGTGCCAGCACTGGCTCCGGAGTCCTTAACTATGGCTACACCTTC
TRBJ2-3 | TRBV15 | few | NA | CATSARTAKDTQYF | TGTGCCACCAGCGCCAGGACAGCCAAAGATACGCAGTATTTT
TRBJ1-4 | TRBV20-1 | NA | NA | CSARPGQIEKLFF | TGCAGTGCTAGGCCAGGGCAGATTGAAAAACTGTTTTTT
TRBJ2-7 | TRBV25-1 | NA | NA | CASSEGGADEQYF | TGTGCCAGCAGTGAGGGGGGAGCCGACGAGCAGTACTTC
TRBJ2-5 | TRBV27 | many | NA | CASRIGGQETQYF | TGTGCCAGCAGAATAGGCGGGCAAGAGACCCAGTACTTC
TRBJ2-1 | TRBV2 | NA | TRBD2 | CASSSGTSLTSEQFF | TGTGCCAGCAGTTCCGGGACTAGTTTGACCAGTGAGCAGTTCTTC
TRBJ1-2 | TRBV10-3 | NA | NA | CAISERGIINYGYTF | TGTGCCATCAGTGAAAGGGGGATAATTAACTATGGCTACACCTTC
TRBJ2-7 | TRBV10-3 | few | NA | CATTPEGYEQYF | TGTGCCACCACCCCTGAGGGCTACGAGCAGTACTTC
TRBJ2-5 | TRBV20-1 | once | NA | CSAKEDEYQETQYF | TGCAGTGCTAAAGAAGACGAGTACCAAGAGACCCAGTACTTC
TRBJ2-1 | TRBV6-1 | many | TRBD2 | CASSRSSGRAVDEQFF | TGTGCCAGCTCCCGAAGTAGCGGGAGGGCCGTCGATGAGCAGTTCTTC
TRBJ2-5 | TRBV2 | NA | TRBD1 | CASSFGWGQGVRETQYF | TGTGCCAGCAGCTTTGGCTGGGGACAGGGGGTCCGGGAGACCCAGTACTTC
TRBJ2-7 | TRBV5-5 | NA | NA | CASSLELRPSSYEQYF | TGTGCCAGCAGCTTGGAATTGCGGCCGAGCTCCTACGAGCAGTACTTC
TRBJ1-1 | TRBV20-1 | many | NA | CSARESASEAFF | TGCAGTGCTAGAGAATCGGCCTCTGAAGCTTTCTTT
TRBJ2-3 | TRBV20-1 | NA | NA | CSASGSGTDTQYF | TGCAGTGCTAGCGGGAGTGGCACAGATACGCAGTATTTT
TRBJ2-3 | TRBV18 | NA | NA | CASSRSTGGSTDTQYF | TGTGCCAGCTCACGATCGACAGGCGGTAGCACAGATACGCAGTATTTT
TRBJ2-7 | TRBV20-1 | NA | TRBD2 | CSARDLLANLREQYF | TGCAGTGCTAGAGATCTACTAGCGAACTTACGGGAGCAGTACTTC
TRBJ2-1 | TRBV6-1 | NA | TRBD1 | CASSLWGQGTYNEQFF | TGTGCCAGCAGCTTATGGGGACAGGGAACCTACAATGAGCAGTTCTTC
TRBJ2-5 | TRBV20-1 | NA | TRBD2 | CSARAVSGSGTQYF | TGCAGTGCTAGAGCTGTTAGCGGGAGTGGGACCCAGTACTTC
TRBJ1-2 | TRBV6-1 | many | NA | CASRRQTSYGYTF | TGTGCCAGCAGGAGACAGACTAGCTATGGCTACACCTTC
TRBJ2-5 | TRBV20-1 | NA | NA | CSARDWSGWGQETQYF | TGCAGTGCTAGAGATTGGTCGGGATGGGGCCAAGAGACCCAGTACTTC
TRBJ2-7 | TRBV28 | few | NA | CASSLFGVGSLSYEQYF | TGTGCCAGCAGTTTATTCGGGGTCGGCAGCCTATCCTACGAGCAGTACTTC
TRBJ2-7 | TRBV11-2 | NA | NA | CASSLWYTSPYEQYF | TGTGCCAGCAGCCTTTGGTACACCAGTCCCTACGAGCAGTACTTC
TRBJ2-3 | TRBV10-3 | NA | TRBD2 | CAISGSLAESTDTQYF | TGTGCCATCAGTGGTTCACTAGCGGAAAGCACAGATACGCAGTATTTT
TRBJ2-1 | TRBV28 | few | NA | CASSQTSGTDYNEQFF | TGTGCCAGCAGTCAAACCTCCGGGACTGACTACAATGAGCAGTTCTTC
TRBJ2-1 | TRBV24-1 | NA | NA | CATSEAGYNEQFF | TGTGCCACCAGTGAGGCAGGCTACAATGAGCAGTTCTTC
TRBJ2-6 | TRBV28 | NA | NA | CASSGYSGANVLTF | TGTGCCAGCAGCGGGTACTCTGGGGCCAACGTCCTGACTTTC
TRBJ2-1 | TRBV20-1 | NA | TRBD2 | CSAAGLAVYNEQFF | TGCAGTGCTGCGGGGCTAGCGGTCTACAATGAGCAGTTCTTC
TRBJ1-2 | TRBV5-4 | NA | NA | CASTGPANYGYTF | TGTGCCAGCACGGGACCGGCTAACTATGGCTACACCTTC
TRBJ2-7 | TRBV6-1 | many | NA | CASTPVPTYEQYF | TGTGCCAGCACCCCGGTCCCTACCTACGAGCAGTACTTC
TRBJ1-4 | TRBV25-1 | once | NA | CASSKPNADAEKLFF | TGTGCCAGCAGTAAACCCAACGCAGATGCGGAAAAACTGTTTTTT
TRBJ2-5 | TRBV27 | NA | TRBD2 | CASSPGLAPIREQETQYF | TGTGCCAGCAGCCCTGGACTAGCGCCTATCAGGGAACAAGAGACCCAGTACTTC
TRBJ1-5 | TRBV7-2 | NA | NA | CASSLVQLGNQPQHF | TGTGCCAGCAGCTTAGTTCAGCTAGGCAATCAGCCCCAGCATTTT
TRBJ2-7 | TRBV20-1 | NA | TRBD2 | CSALTSEYEQYF | TGCAGTGCTCTGACTAGCGAATACGAGCAGTACTTC
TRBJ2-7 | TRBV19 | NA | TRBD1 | CASSYGTGTYEQYF | TGTGCCAGTAGTTACGGGACAGGGACCTACGAGCAGTACTTC
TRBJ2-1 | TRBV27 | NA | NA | CASSRWGGEQFF | TGTGCCAGCAGTAGATGGGGCGGTGAGCAGTTCTTC
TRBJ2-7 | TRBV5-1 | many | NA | CASSSTGGSYEQYF | TGCGCCAGCAGCTCCACAGGCGGATCCTACGAGCAGTACTTC
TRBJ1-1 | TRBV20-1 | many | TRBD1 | CSAPDRALNTEAFF | TGCAGTGCCCCTGACAGGGCATTGAACACTGAAGCTTTCTTT
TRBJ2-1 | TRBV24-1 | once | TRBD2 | CATSARGRGGLAGVNEQFF | TGTGCCACCAGCGCCCGGGGCAGGGGTGGGCTAGCGGGTGTCAATGAGCAGTTCTTC
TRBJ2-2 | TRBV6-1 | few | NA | CASSPRAGAAGELFF | TGTGCCAGCAGTCCCCGGGCAGGGGCGGCCGGGGAGCTGTTTTTT
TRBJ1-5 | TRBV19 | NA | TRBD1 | CASSIRDRNQPQHF | TGTGCCAGTAGTATACGGGACAGAAATCAGCCCCAGCATTTT
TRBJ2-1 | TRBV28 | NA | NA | CASSLFGEGEDYNEQFF | TGTGCCAGCAGTTTATTCGGGGAGGGGGAAGACTACAATGAGCAGTTCTTC
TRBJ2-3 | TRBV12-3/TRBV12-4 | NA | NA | CASSLASLDTQYF | TGTGCCAGCAGTTTGGCTAGTCTTGATACGCAGTATTTT
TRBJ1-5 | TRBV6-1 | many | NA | CASIRTVNSNQPQHF | TGTGCCAGCATCCGGACGGTGAATAGCAATCAGCCCCAGCATTTT
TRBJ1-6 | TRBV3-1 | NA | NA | CATTATGSPPLHF | TGTGCCACCACTGCGACAGGCTCACCTCCCCTCCACTTT
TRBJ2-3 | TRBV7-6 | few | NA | CASSLEVSRARDTQYF | TGTGCCAGCAGCTTAGAAGTTAGCAGGGCGAGAGATACGCAGTATTTT
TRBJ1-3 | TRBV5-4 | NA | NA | CASSLGRLSGNTIYF | TGTGCCAGCAGCCTCGGACGGCTCTCTGGAAACACCATATATTTT
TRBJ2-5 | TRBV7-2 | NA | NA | CASSARPRLETQYF | TGTGCCAGCAGCGCCCGGCCCCGGTTGGAGACCCAGTACTTC
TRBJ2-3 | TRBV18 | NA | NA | CASQAPGTDTQYF | TGTGCCAGCCAAGCGCCAGGAACAGATACGCAGTATTTT
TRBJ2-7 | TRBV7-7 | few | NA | CASSLGPGERHEQYF | TGTGCTAGCAGCTTAGGGCCGGGAGAAAGGCACGAGCAGTACTTC